These 5 T cell receptor beta chains share one sample of origin, sequenced in a study of CD8+CD57+ T cells in acquired aplastic anemia. Using genomic DNA as the template, TCR beta VDJ and CDR3 profiling was carried out. TCRdb independently ran MiXCR on the reads; one entry per CDR3 protein. This table holds 400,000 to 450,000 distinct CDR3 sequences, roughly 64% found once. The sequenced sample consisted of sorted CD4+, CD8+, or CD8+CD57+ T cells (not recorded which) from PBMCs. The receptors originated from a human donor in good health, serving as a control.

This clonotype appeared once. V is TRBV5-1 and J is TRBJ1-6, with 11 bases matching TRBD1. The CDR3 is 15 amino acids. The V gene end was trimmed by 4 bases and the J gene end by 10 bases; junction bases not matched to a gene: 7. The germline V gene encodes CDR1 SGHRS and CDR2 YFSETQ. CDR3 sequence reads: CASSRDGTGGSPLHF. The CDR3, as DNA: TGCGCCAGCAGCAGGGACGGGACAGGGGGATCACCCCTCCACTTT.

As for this clonotype: In this CDR3 the conserved last residue, phenylalanine or tryptophan, is missing, so a read error is likely. The chain recombines TRBV2 with TRBJ2-7; D unclear. CDR1 SNHLY and CDR2 FYNNEI come from the germline V gene. V was cut by 8 bases and J by 1 base, with 0 bases left in between. The CDR3 has 9 amino acids. CDR3: CASSYEQYY. Written as DNA, the CDR3 is TGTGCCAGCTCCTACGAGCAGTACTAC.

This clonotype was recorded once. The chain employs TRBV7-2 and TRBJ1-3, with D perhaps matching TRBD1 (6 bases). The CDR3 is 14 residues long. Germline V CDR1 and CDR2: SGHTA, FQGNSA. V was shortened by 5 bases and J by 2 bases, with 10 bases between the two germline ends. The CDR3 DNA is TGTGCCAGCAGCCCTGGGGGCCCTGGAAACACCATATATTTT. Amino acids: CASSPGGPGNTIYF.

A word on this clonotype: One end of the junction is discordant with germline, which a read error may explain. The CDR3 region has the DNA TGTGCCAGCAGCTTAGTGGGAGGGAAGGGACCTTGTTTT. This sequence encodes CASSLVGGKGPCF. The V and J genes are TRBV14 and TRBJ1-1; a weak D match, TRBD1 (5 bases). The V gene's germline CDR1 is SGHDN and CDR2 FVKESK. CDR3 length: 13 residues.

To note about this clonotype: Compared with germline, one end of the junction differs, possibly owing to a read error. The chain links TRBV5-1 to TRBJ1-1; D is ambiguous. The germline CDR1 and CDR2 sequences are SGHRS and YFSETQ. The CDR3 has 15 amino acids. DNA for the CDR3: TGTGCCAGCAGCACCCTGGGGATCATGAACACTGAAGCTTTCTTT. Translated, it gives CASSTLGIMNTEAFF.